The present entry profiles one T cell receptor (beta chain) with its context. Its target is unknown. In germline, CDR1 is SNHLY, CDR2 FYNNEI. The CDR3 is 15 residues long. The trim removed 8 bases at V and 4 bases at J, leaving 7 bases unmatched. This sample is part of a study of CD8+CD57+ T cells in acquired aplastic anemia. Study summary: Mean DNA quantity obtained from sorted CD4+ and CD8+ cells was 3.2 ug. Healthy donor CD4+ cell samples had a mean of roughly 9.8 million reads. Study results and caveats: Between patients and controls, around 30 CD8+ CDR3 sequences were found in common.

The template for TCR beta VDJ and CDR3 sequence profiling was genomic DNA. MiXCR, applied by TCRdb to the reads, yields one record per CDR3 protein. The profile shows about 68,000 distinct CDR3 sequences, roughly half of them singletons. The clonotype comes from a human donor in good health, serving as a control. The sequenced sample consisted of sorted CD4+, CD8+, or CD8+CD57+ T cells (not recorded which) from PBMCs. V is TRBV2 and J is TRBJ1-4; 10 bases agree with TRBD1. CDR3 residues: CASRDRGFLNEKLFF. CDR3 DNA: TGTGCCAGCCGGGACAGGGGCTTTCTTAATGAAAAACTGTTTTTT.